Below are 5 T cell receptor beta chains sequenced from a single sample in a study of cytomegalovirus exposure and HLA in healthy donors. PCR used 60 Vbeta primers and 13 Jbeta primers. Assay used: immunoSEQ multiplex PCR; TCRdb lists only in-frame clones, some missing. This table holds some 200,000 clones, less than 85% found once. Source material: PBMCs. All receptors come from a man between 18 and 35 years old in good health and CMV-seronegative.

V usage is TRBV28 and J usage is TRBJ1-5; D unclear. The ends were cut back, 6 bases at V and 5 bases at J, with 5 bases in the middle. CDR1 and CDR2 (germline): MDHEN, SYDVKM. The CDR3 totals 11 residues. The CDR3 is CASRSDQPQHF. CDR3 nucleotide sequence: TGTGCCAGCAGGTCCGATCAGCCCCAGCATTTT.

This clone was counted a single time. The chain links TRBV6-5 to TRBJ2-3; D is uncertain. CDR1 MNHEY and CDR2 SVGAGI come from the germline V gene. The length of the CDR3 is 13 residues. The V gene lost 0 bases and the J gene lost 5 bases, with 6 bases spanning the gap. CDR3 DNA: TGTGCCAGCAGTTACTCGTATAAAGATACGCAGTATTTT. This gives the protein CASSYSYKDTQYF.

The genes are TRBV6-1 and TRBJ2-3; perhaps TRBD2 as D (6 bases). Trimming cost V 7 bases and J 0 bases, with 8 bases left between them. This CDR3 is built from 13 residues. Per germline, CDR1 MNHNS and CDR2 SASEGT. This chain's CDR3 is CASKGTSTDTQYF. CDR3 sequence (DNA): TGTGCCAGCAAAGGGACTAGCACAGATACGCAGTATTTT.

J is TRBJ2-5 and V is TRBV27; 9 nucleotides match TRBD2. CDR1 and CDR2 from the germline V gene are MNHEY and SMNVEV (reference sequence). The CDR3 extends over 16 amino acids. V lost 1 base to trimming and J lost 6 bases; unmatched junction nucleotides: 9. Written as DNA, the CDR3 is TGTGCCAGCAGTTTATGGAAGCGGGAGGCCGGGAAGACCCAGTACTTC. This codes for CASSLWKREAGKTQYF.

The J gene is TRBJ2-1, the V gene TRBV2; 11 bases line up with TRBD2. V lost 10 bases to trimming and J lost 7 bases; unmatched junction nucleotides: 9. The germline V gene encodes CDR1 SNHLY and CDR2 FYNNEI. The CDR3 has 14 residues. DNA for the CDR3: TGTGCCACCATCATGAGACTAGCGGGGAATGAGCAGTTCTTC. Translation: CATIMRLAGNEQFF.